The T cell receptor beta chain described here comes from a study of T cell responses to AZD1222 COVID-19 vaccine. In the case of this clone: The target antigen is unknown. One junction end does not reproduce the germline sequence, and a read error may be involved.

Germline assignment: CDR1 MNHEY and CDR2 SMNVEV (reference sequence). The CDR3 contains 15 residues. Broader study findings: Spike regions recognized by vaccine-associated CD4 TCRs spanned the protein, led by 160-218 and 743-854. Reportedly, nearly half the spike-specific TCRs target unmutated variant regions. Donors were largely white British and mainly female; clonal diversity was possibly underestimated.

Clones were read by immunoSEQ multiplex PCR, and TCRdb kept only the in-frame ones, dropping some. This sample carries around 140,000 clones, about 92% of them seen once, and the ten largest clones take roughly 12%. The chain joins TRBV27 to TRBJ1-4; TRBD1 agrees at 8 bases. The clonotype was recovered from an adult who had recovered from COVID-19. The sequences come from peripheral blood, collected after recovery from COVID-19. The DNA for the CDR3 is TGTGCCAGCAGTATATCAGGGGGCTGGGGGGAAAAACTGTTTTTT. Translated: CASSISGGWGEKLFF.